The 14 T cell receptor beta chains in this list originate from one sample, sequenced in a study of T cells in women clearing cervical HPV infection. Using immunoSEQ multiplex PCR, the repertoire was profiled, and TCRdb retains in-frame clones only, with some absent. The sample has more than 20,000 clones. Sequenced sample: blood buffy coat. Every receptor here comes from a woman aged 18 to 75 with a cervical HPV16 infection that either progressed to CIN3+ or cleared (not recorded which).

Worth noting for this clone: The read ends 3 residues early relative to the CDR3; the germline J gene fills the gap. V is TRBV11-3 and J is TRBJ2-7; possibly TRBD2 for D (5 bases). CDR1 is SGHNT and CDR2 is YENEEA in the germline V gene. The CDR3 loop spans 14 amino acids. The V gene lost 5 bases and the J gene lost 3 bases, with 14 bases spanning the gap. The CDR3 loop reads CASSTSTGDYEQYF. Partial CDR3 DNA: TGTGCCAGCAGCACCTCAACCGGGGACTACGAG.

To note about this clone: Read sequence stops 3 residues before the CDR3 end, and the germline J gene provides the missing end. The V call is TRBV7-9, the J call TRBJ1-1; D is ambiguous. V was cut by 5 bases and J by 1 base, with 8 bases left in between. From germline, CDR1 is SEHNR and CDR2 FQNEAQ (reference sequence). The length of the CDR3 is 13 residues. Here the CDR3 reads CASSTHRNTEAFF. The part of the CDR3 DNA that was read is TGTGCCAGCAGCACCCATAGGAACACTGAA. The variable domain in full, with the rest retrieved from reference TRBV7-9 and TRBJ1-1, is DTGVSQNPRHKITKRGQNVTFRCDPISEHNRLYWYRQTLGQGPEFLTYFQNEAQLEKSRLLSDRFSAERPKGSFSTLEIQRTEQGDSAMYLCASSTHRNTEAFFGQGTRLTVV.

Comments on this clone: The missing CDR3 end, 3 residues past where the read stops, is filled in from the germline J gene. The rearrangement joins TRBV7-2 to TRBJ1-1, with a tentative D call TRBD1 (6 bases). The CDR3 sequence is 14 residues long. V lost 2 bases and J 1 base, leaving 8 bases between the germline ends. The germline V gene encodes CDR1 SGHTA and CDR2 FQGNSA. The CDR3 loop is CASSLSTGNTEAFF. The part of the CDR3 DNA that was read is TGTGCCAGCAGCTTATCGACAGGGAACACTGAA. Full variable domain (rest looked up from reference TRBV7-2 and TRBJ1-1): GAGVSQSPSNKVTEKGKDVELRCDPISGHTALYWYRQSLGQGLEFLIYFQGNSAPDKSGLPSDRFSAERTGGSVSTLTIQRTQQEDSAVYLCASSLSTGNTEAFFGQGTRLTVV.

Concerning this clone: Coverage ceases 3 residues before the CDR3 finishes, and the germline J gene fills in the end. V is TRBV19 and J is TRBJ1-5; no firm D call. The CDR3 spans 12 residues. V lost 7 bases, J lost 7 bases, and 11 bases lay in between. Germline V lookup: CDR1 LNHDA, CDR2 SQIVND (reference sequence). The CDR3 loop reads CASTDLGQPQHF. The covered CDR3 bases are TGTGCCAGTACCGACCTCGGGCAGCCC.

CDR3 DNA (partial): TGTGCCAGCAGCTTAACTAGCGCCACAGATACG. Amino acids: CASSLTSATDT. The full CDR3 reads CASSLTSATDTQYF. The chain combines TRBV13 with TRBJ2-3; TRBD2 matches at 7 bases. The CDR3 goes on 3 residues after the read ends, and that part is filled in from the germline J gene. Germline-derived CDR1 and CDR2 are PRHDT and FYEKMQ (reference sequence). V trimming: 2 bases; J trimming: 2 bases; junction bases outside the gene matches: 1. The CDR3 spans 14 residues.

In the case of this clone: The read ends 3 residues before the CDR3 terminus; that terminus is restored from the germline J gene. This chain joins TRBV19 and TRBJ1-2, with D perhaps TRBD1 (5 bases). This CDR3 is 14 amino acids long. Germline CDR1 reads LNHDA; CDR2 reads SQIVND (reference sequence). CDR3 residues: CASSPQTAGVFYTF. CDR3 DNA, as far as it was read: TGTGCCAGTAGTCCACAAACTGCGGGGGTTTTC.

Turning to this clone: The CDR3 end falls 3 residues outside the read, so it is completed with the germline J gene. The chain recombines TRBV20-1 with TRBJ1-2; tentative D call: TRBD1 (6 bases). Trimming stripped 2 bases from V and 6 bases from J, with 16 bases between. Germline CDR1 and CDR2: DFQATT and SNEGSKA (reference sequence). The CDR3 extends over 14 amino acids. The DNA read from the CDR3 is TGCAGTGCTAGATCGGTTCGGGACATTCATGGC. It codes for CSARSVRDIHG. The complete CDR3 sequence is CSARSVRDIHGYTF.

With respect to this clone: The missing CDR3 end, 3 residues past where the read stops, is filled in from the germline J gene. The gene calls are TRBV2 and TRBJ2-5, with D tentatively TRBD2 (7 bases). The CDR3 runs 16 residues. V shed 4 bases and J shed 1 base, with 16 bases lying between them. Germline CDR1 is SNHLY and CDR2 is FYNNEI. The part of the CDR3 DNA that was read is TGTGCCAGCAGTGGTGGTGCGGGGGCCGCCCAAGAGACC. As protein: CASSGGAGAAQET. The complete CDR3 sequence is CASSGGAGAAQETQYF. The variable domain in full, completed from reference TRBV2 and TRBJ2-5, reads EPEVTQTPSHQVTQMGQEVILRCVPISNHLYFYWYRQILGQKVEFLVSFYNNEISEKSEIFDDQFSVERPDGSNFTLKIRSTKLEDSAMYFCASSGGAGAAQETQYFGPGTRLLVL.

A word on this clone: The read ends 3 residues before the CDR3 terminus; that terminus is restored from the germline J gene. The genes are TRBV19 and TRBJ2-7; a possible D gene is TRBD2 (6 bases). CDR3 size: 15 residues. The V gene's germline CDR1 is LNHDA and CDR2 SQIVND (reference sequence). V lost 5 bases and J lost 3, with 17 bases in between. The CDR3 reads CASSPSGSGYYEQYF. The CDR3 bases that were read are TGTGCCAGTAGTCCAAGTGGTAGCGGATACTACGAG.

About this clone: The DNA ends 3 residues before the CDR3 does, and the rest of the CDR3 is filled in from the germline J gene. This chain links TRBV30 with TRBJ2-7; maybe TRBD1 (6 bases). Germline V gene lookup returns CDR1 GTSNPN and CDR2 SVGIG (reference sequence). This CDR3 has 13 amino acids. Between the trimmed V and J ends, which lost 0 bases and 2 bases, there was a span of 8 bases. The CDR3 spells CAWSVDRTYEQYF. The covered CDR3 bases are TGTGCCTGGAGTGTTGACAGGACCTACGAG.

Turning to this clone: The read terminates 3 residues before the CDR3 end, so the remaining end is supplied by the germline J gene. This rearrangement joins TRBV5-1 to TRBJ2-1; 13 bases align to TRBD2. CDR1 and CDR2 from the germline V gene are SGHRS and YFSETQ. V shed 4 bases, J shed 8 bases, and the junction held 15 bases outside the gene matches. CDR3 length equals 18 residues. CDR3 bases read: TGCGCCAGCAGCCCAGTTGCCTGGACTAGCGGGGGTATAGATGAG. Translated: CASSPVAWTSGGIDE. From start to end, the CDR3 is CASSPVAWTSGGIDEQFF.

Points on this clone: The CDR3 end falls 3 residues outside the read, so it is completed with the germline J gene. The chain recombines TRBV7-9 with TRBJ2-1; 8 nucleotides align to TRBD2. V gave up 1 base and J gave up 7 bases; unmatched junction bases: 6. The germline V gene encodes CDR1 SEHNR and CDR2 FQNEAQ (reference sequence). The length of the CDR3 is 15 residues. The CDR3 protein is CASSLVRGARNEQFF. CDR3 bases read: TGTGCCAGCAGCTTAGTGCGGGGGGCACGGAATGAG.

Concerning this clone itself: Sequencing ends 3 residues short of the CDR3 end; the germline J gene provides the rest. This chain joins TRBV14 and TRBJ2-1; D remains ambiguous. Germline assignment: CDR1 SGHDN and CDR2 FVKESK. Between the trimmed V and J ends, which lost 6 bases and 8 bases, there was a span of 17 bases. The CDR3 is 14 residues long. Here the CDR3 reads CASRGSLRVDEQFF. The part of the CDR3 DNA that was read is TGTGCCAGCAGGGGCAGCCTGCGTGTGGATGAG. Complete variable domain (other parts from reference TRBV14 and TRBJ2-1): EAGVTQFPSHSVIEKGQTVTLRCDPISGHDNLYWYRRVMGKEIKFLLHFVKESKQDESGMPNNRFLAERTGGTYSTLKVQPAELEDSGVYFCASRGSLRVDEQFFGPGTRLTVL.

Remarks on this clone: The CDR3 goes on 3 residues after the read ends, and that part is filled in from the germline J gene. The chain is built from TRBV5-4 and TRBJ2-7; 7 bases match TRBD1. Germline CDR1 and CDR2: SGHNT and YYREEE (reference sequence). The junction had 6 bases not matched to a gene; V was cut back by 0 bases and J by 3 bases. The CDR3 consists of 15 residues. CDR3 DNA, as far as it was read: TGTGCCAGCAGCTTGGGACAGGGAACCGACTACGAG. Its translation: CASSLGQGTDYE. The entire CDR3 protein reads CASSLGQGTDYEQYF.